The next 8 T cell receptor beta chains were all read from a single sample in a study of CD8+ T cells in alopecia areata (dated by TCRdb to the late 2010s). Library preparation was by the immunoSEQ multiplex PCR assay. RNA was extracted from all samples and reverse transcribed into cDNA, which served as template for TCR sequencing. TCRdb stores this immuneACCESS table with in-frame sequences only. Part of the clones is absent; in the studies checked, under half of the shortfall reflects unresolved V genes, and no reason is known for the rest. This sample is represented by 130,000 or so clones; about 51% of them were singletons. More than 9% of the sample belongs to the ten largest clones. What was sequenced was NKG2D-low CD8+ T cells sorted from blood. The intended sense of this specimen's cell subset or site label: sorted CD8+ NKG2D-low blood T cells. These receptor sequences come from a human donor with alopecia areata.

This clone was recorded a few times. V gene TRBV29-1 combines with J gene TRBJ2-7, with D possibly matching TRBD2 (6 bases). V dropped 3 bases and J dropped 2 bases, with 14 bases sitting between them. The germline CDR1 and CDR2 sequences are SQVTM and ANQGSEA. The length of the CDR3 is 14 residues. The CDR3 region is CSVDLLSGTYEQYF. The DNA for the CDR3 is TGCAGCGTTGACCTCCTTAGCGGTACCTACGAGCAGTACTTC.

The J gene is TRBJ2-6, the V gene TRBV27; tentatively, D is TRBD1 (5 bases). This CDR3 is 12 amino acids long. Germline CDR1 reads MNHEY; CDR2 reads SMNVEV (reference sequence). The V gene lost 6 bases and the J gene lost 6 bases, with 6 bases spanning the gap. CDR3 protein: CASRGPANVLTF. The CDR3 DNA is TGTGCCAGCAGGGGGCCGGCCAACGTCCTGACTTTC.

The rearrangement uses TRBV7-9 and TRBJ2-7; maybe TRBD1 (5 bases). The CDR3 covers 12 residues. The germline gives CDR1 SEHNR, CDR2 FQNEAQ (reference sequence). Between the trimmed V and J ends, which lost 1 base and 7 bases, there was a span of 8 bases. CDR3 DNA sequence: TGTGCCAGCAGCTTAGGTTACAGGGAGCAGTACTTC. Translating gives CASSLGYREQYF.

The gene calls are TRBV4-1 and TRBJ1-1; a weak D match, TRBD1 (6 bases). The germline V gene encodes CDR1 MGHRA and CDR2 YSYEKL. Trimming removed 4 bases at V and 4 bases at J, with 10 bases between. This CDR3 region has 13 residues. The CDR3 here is CASSLLGATEAFF. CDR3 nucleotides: TGCGCCAGCAGCCTGTTGGGGGCCACTGAAGCTTTCTTT.

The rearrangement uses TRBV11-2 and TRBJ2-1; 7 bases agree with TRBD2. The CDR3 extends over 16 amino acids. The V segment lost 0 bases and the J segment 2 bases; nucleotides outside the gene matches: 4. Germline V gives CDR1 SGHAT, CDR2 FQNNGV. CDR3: CASSLETSTPYNEQFF. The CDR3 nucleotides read TGTGCCAGCAGCTTAGAGACTAGCACCCCCTACAATGAGCAGTTCTTC.

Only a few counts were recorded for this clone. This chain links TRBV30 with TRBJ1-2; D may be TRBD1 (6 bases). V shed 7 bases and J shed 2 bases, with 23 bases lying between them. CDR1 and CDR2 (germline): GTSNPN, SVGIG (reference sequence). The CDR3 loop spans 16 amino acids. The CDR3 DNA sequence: TGTGCCTCGCCTGGACGAGGGGCAGGGGCAAACTATGGCTACACCTTC. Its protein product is CASPGRGAGANYGYTF.

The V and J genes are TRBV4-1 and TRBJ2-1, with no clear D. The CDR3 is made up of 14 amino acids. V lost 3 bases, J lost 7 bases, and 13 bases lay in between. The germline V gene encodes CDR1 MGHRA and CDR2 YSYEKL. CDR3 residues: CASSQLTRGNEQFF. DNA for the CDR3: TGCGCCAGCAGCCAGTTGACACGTGGGAATGAGCAGTTCTTC.

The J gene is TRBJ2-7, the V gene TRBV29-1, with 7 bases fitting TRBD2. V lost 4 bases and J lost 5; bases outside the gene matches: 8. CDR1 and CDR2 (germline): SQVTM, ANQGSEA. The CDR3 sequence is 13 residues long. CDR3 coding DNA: TGCAGCGTTGCACTAGCGTATTCCAACGAGCAGTACTTC. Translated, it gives CSVALAYSNEQYF.